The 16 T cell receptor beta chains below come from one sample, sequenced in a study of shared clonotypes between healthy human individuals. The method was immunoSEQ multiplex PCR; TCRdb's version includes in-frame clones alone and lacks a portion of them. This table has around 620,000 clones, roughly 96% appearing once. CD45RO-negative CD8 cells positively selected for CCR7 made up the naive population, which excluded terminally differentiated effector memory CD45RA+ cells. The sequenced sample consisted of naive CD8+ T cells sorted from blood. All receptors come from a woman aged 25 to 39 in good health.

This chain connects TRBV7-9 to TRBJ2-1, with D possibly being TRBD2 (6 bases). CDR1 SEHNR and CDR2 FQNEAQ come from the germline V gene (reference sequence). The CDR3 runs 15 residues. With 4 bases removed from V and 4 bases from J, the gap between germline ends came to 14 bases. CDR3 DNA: TGTGCCAGCAGCTCAACTAGCTTCGATTACAATGAGCAGTTCTTC. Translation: CASSSTSFDYNEQFF.

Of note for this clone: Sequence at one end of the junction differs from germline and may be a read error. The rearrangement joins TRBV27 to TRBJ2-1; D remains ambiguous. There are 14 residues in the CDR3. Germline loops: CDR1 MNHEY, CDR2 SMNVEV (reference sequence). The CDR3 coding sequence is TGTGCCAGCAGTTTATTAGACTCCAACAATGAGCAGTTCTTC. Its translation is CASSLLDSNNEQFF.

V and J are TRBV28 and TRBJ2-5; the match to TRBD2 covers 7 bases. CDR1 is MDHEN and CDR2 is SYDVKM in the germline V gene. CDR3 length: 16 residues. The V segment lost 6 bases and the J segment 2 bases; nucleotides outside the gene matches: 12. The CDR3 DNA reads TGTGCCAGCAGGGGATGGGGGGGATACAAACAAGAGACCCAGTACTTC. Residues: CASRGWGGYKQETQYF.

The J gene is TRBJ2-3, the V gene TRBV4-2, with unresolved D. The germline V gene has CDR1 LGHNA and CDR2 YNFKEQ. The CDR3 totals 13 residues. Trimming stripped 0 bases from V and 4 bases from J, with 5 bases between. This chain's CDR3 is CASSQEDADTQYF. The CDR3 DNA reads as TGTGCCAGCAGCCAAGAAGATGCAGATACGCAGTATTTT.

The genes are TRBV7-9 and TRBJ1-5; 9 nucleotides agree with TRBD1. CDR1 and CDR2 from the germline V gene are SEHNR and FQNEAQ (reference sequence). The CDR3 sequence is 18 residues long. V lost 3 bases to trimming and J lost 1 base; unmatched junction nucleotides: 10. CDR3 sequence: CASSLEQGALRSNQPQHF. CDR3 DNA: TGTGCCAGCAGCTTGGAACAGGGGGCATTAAGGAGCAATCAGCCCCAGCATTTT.

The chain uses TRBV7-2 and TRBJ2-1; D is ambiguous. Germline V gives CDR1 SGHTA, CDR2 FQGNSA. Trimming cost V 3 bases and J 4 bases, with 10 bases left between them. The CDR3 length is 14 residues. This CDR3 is CASSFYGGYNEQFF. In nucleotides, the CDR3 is TGTGCCAGCAGCTTTTACGGTGGATACAATGAGCAGTTCTTC.

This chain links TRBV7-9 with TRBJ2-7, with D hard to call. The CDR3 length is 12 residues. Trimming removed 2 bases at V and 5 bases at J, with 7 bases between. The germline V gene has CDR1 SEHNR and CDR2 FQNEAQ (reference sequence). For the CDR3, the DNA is TGTGCCAGCAGCTTACCCAGCAACGAGCAGTACTTC. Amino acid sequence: CASSLPSNEQYF. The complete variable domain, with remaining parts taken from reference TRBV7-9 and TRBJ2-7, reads DTGVSQNPRHKITKRGQNVTFRCDPISEHNRLYWYRQTLGQGPEFLTYFQNEAQLEKSRLLSDRFSAERPKGSFSTLEIQRTEQGDSAMYLCASSLPSNEQYFGPGTRLTVT.

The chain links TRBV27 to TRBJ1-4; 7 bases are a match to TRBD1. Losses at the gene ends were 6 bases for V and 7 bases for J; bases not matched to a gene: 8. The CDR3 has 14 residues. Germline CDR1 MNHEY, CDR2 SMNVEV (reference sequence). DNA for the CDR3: TGTGCCAGCAGCAACAGGGGCCTTGGTGAAAAACTGTTTTTT. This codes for CASSNRGLGEKLFF.

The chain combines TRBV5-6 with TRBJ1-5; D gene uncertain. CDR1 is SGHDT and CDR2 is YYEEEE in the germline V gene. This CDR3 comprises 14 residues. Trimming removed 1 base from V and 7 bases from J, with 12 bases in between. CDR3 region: CASSLMADRQPQHF. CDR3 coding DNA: TGTGCCAGCAGCTTGATGGCCGATAGGCAGCCCCAGCATTTT.

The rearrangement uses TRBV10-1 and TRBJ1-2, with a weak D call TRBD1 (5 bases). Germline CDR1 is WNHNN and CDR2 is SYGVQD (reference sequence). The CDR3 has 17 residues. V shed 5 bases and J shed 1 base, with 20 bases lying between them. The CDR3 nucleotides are TGCGCCAGCAGTCCGGGACCCACGAATCGGCTTAACTATGGCTACACCTTC. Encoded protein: CASSPGPTNRLNYGYTF.

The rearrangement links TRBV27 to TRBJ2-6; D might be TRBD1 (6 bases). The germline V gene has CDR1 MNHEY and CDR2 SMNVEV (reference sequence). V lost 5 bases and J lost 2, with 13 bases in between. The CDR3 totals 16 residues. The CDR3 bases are TGTGCCAGCAGTATCCTTACAGGGACTGGGGCCAACGTCCTGACTTTC. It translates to CASSILTGTGANVLTF. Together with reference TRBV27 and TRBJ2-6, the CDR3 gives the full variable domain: EAQVTQNPRYLITVTGKKLTVTCSQNMNHEYMSWYRQDPGLGLRQIYYSMNVEVTDKGDVPEGYKVSRKEKRNFPLILESPSPNQTSLYFCASSILTGTGANVLTFGAGSRLTVL.

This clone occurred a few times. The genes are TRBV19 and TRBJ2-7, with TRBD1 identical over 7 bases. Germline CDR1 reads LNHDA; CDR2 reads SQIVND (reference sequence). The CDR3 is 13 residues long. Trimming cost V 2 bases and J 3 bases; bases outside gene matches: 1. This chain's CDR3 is CASSIYRGYEQYF. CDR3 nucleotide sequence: TGTGCCAGTAGTATATACAGGGGCTACGAGCAGTACTTC. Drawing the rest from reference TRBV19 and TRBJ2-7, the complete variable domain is DGGITQSPKYLFRKEGQNVTLSCEQNLNHDAMYWYRQDPGQGLRLIYYSQIVNDFQKGDIAEGYSVSREKKESFPLTVTSAQKNPTAFYLCASSIYRGYEQYFGPGTRLTVT.

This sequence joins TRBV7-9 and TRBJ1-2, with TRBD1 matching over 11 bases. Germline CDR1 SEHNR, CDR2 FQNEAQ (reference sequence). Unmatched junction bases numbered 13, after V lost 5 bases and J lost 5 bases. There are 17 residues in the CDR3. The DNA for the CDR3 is TGTGCCAGCAGCGTACGAGCCCCCGGGACAGGGGGTTATGGCTACACCTTC. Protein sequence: CASSVRAPGTGGYGYTF.

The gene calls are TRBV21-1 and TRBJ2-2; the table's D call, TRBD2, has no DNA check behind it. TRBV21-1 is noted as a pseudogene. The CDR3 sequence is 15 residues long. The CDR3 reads CASSSAGGDTGELFF. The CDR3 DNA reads TGTGCCAGCAGCAGCGCGGGAGGTGACACCGGGGAGCTGTTTTTT.

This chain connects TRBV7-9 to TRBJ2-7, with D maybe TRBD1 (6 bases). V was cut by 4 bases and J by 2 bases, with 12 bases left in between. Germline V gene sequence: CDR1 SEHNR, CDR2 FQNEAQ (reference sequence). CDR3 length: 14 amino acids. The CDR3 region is CASSSGTLTYEQYF. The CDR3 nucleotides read TGTGCCAGCAGCTCGGGGACACTCACCTACGAGCAGTACTTC.

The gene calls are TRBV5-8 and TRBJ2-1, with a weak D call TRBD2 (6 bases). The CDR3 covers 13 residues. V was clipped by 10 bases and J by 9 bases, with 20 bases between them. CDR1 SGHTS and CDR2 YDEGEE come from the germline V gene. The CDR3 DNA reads TGTGCCGGGGCCCTTGCTAGCGCGGGTGAGCAGTTCTTC. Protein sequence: CAGALASAGEQFF.